This T cell receptor beta chain originates from a study of OX40 agonist ivuxolimab in advanced cancers. Study context: Ivuxolimab is a fully human IgG2 antibody that activates OX40 (CD134).

Only in-frame clones appear in the TCRdb table, and some are missing; sequencing was by immunoSEQ multiplex PCR. Among some 67,000 clones listed, roughly 88% were seen once. Trimming cost V 5 bases and J 1 base; bases outside gene matches: 5. The CDR3 is 15 residues long. Per germline, CDR1 SEHNR and CDR2 FQNEAQ (reference sequence). The genes are TRBV7-9 and TRBJ2-7, with TRBD1 identical over 10 bases. This TCR derives from an adult with an advanced solid tumor such as melanoma, head and neck, liver or kidney cancer. The sample in question was CD4+ or CD8+ T cells sorted from blood, obtained in a trial of the OX40 agonist ivuxolimab. CDR3 bases: TGTGCCAGCAGCCCGGGACAGGGGAGATCCTACGAGCAGTACTTC. Translating gives CASSPGQGRSYEQYF.